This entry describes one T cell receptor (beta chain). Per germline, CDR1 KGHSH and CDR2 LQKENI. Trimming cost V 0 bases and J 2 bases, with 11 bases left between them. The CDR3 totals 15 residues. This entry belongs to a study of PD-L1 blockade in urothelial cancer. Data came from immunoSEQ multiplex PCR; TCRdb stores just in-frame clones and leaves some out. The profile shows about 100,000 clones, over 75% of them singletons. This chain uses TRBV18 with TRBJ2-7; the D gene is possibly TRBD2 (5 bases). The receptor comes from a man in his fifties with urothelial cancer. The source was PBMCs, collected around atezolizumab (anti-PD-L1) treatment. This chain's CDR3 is CASSPPVTGTYEQYF. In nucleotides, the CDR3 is TGTGCCAGCTCACCACCGGTTACGGGGACCTACGAGCAGTACTTC.